This T cell receptor beta chain was recovered during a study of response to subunit inactivated influenza vaccine. In TCRdb, the RT-PCR reads were re-called with MiXCR into one record per CDR3 protein. The table lists 200,000 to 300,000 distinct CDR3 sequences, 12% of them singletons. This clonotype has more than one count but fewer than ten. What it binds is unknown. Germline V gene data show CDR1 as MGHRA and CDR2 as YSYEKL. The CDR3 sequence is 16 residues long. The V segment lost 3 bases and the J segment 11 bases; nucleotides outside the gene matches: 10. Study-level findings and limits: Few additional T cells are recruited per seasonal influenza vaccination, authors suggested.

The sequence came from a man aged 50-60 years who received an inactivated influenza vaccine. The sample was non-naive T cells sorted from PBMCs, taken around 15 days before vaccination. The chain couples TRBV4-1 to TRBJ2-3, with 14 positions matching TRBD2. The CDR3 sequence is CASSQMGGLAGVEQYF. In DNA, the CDR3 is TGCGCCAGCAGCCAGATGGGGGGACTAGCGGGAGTAGAGCAGTATTTT.